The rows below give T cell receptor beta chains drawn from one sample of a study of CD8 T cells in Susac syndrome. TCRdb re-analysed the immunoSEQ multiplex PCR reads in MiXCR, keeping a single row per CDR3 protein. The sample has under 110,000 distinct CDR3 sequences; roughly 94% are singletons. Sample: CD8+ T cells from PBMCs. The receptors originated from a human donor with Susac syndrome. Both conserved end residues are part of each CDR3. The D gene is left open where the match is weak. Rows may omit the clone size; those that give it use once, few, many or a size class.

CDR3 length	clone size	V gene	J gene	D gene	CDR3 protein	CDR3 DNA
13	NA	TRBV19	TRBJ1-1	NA	CASSTGLNTEAFF	TGTGCCAGTAGTACTGGACTGAACACTGAAGCTTTCTTT
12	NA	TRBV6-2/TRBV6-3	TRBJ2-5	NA	CASSSSTQTQYF	TGTGCCAGCAGTTCCTCCACACAGACCCAGTACTTC
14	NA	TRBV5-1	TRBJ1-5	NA	CASSLGGANQPQHF	TGCGCCAGCAGCTTGGGAGGGGCCAATCAGCCCCAGCATTTT
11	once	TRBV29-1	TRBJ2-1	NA	CSPKIGNEQFF	TGCAGCCCCAAGATTGGGAATGAGCAGTTCTTC
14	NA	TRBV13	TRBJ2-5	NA	CASSPRKLQETQYF	TGTGCCAGCAGCCCACGAAAGTTACAAGAGACCCAGTACTTC
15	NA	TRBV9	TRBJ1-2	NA	CASSQEETIGDGYTF	TGTGCCAGCAGCCAGGAGGAGACAATAGGAGATGGCTACACCTTC
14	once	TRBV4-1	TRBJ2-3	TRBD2	CASSHETSGGTQYF	TGCGCCAGCAGCCACGAGACTAGCGGCGGTACGCAGTATTTT
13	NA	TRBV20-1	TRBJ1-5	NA	CSARDSEGQPQHF	TGCAGTGCTAGAGATTCCGAAGGTCAGCCCCAGCATTTT
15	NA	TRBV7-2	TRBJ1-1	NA	CASSQAWGRGDEAFF	TGTGCCAGCAGCCAGGCGTGGGGGCGTGGGGATGAAGCTTTCTTT
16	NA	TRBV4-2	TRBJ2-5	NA	CASSQKSGRGVETQYF	TGTGCCAGCAGCCAGAAGAGTGGCCGCGGGGTGGAGACCCAGTACTTC
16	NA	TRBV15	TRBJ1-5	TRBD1	CATSSTQGAYNQPQHF	TGTGCCACCAGCAGTACGCAGGGGGCCTACAATCAGCCCCAGCATTTT
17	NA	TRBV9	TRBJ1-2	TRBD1	CASSARTGGPSPHGYTF	TGTGCCAGCAGCGCTCGGACAGGGGGCCCCTCTCCTCATGGCTACACCTTC
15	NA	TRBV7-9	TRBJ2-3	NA	CASSRDGSTTDTQYF	TGTGCCAGCAGCCGGGACGGAAGTACCACAGATACGCAGTATTTT
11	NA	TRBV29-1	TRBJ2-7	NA	CSVRVSYEQYF	TGCAGCGTTCGGGTTAGTTACGAGCAGTACTTC